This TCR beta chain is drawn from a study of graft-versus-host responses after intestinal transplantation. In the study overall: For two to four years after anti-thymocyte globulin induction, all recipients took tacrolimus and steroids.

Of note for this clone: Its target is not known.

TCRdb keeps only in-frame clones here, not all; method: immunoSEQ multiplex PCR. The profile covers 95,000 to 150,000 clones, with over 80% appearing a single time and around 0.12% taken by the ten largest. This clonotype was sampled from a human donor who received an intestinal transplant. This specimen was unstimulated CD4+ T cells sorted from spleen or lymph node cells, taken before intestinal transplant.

The CDR3 DNA follows: TGTGCCAGCAGCTTTACGGCGGGACTGAGGAATGAGCAGTTCTTC. Protein sequence: CASSFTAGLRNEQFF. The genes are TRBV5-8 and TRBJ2-1, with TRBD2 as a possible D gene (6 bases). The CDR3 totals 15 residues. V lost 2 bases, J lost 7 bases, and 16 bases lay in between. The germline CDR1 and CDR2 sequences are SGHTS and YDEGEE.